This T cell receptor beta chain is drawn from a study of OX40 agonist ivuxolimab in advanced cancers. This clone has just a few counts. Antigen: not known. Assay used: immunoSEQ multiplex PCR; TCRdb lists only in-frame clones, some missing. The table includes 30,000 to 50,000 clones, around 89% detected once. The CDR3 length is 12 residues. Trimming left V 3 bases short and J 3 bases short, with 5 bases between. The V gene's germline CDR1 is MDHEN and CDR2 SYDVKM. Broader study findings: CD4+ T cells averaged fewer expanded clones than CD8+ T cells.

Here the sequenced sample was CD4+ or CD8+ T cells sorted from blood, taken in a trial of the OX40 agonist ivuxolimab. This clonotype originated in an adult with an advanced solid tumor such as melanoma, head and neck, liver or kidney cancer. The chain combines TRBV28 with TRBJ1-1; D is uncertain. This CDR3 is CASSFRYTEAFF. DNA of the CDR3: TGTGCCAGCAGTTTTCGGTACACTGAAGCTTTCTTT.